Listed below are T cell receptor beta chains from one sample, sequenced in a study of identical twins. MiXCR, run by TCRdb on the 5' RACE reads, gives a single entry per CDR3 protein. The table shows under 400,000 distinct CDR3 sequences, with approximately 10% occurring only once. Sequencing was done on a sample of naive T cells sorted from blood. Receptors were obtained from a woman aged 45-65 years in good health. Both conserved end residues are part of each CDR3. D genes are given only for firm matches. Rows may omit the clone size; those that give it use once, few, many or a size class.

cdr3_aa cdr3_nt j_call clone_size d_call v_call
CAWSVDGEPQHF TGTGCCTGGAGTGTAGATGGGGAGCCCCAGCATTTT TRBJ1-5 many NA TRBV30
CASSPLGLAVNSYNEQFF TGTGCCAGCAGCCCATTGGGACTAGCGGTAAACTCCTACAATGAGCAGTTCTTC TRBJ2-1 few TRBD2 TRBV4-2
CASRVDHRSYEQYF TGTGCCAGCAGGGTCGACCATCGGTCCTACGAGCAGTACTTC TRBJ2-7 NA NA TRBV6-5
CASSPQSGFMYEQFF TGTGCCAGCAGTCCCCAAAGCGGGTTCATGTATGAGCAGTTCTTC TRBJ2-1 few NA TRBV6-2/TRBV6-3
CSARLGGQGAYNEQFF TGCAGTGCTAGATTGGGGGGACAGGGGGCATACAATGAGCAGTTCTTC TRBJ2-1 NA TRBD1 TRBV20-1
CASSPYSQLGANVLTF TGTGCCAGCAGCCCCTACTCGCAGTTAGGGGCCAACGTCCTGACTTTC TRBJ2-6 NA NA TRBV7-8
CASSLESTSGQAVDTQYF TGTGCCAGCAGCCTAGAATCAACTAGCGGCCAAGCGGTAGATACGCAGTATTTT TRBJ2-3 many TRBD2 TRBV4-2
CATSRPKLAAISQETQYF TGTGCCACCAGCAGACCAAAACTAGCGGCAATCTCTCAAGAGACCCAGTACTTC TRBJ2-5 NA TRBD2 TRBV15
CSARFGGPYNEQFF TGCAGTGCTAGATTCGGGGGCCCCTACAATGAGCAGTTCTTC TRBJ2-1 NA NA TRBV20-1
CASSFAAGGSGSYEQYF TGTGCCAGCAGTTTTGCCGCTGGTGGTTCTGGGTCCTACGAGCAGTACTTC TRBJ2-7 NA NA TRBV12-3/TRBV12-4
CASSHDDSSYNEQFF TGCGCCAGCAGCCACGATGATAGCTCCTACAATGAGCAGTTCTTC TRBJ2-1 few NA TRBV5-1
CASSFGLLEGLTYEQYF TGCGCCAGCAGCTTCGGACTCCTTGAAGGCCTAACCTACGAGCAGTACTTC TRBJ2-7 NA NA TRBV5-1
CAWTPAGELFF TGTGCCTGGACCCCGGCCGGGGAGCTGTTTTTT TRBJ2-2 NA NA TRBV30
CSVLTSGSGEQFF TGCAGCGTCCTGACTAGCGGGAGTGGAGAGCAGTTCTTC TRBJ2-1 many TRBD2 TRBV29-1
CSAGNFMNTEAFF TGCAGCGCCGGCAACTTTATGAACACTGAAGCTTTCTTT TRBJ1-1 many NA TRBV29-1
CAIARDRVRDEQFF TGCGCCATCGCTAGGGACAGGGTAAGGGATGAGCAGTTCTTC TRBJ2-1 NA TRBD1 TRBV5-1
CASSQEKANYGYTF TGCGCCAGCAGCCAAGAGAAAGCTAACTATGGCTACACCTTC TRBJ1-2 few NA TRBV4-1
CASSQASGSKLFF TGTGCCAGCAGCCAAGCCTCGGGATCCAAACTGTTTTTT TRBJ1-4 few NA TRBV3-1
CASSIAGGATDTQYF TGTGCCAGCTCTATAGCGGGGGGAGCCACAGATACGCAGTATTTT TRBJ2-3 NA TRBD2 TRBV14
CSATIILGTQYF TGCAGTGCTACGATCATTCTCGGGACCCAGTACTTC TRBJ2-5 many NA TRBV20-1
CATSEPTGTGYGYTF TGTGCCACAAGTGAGCCAACCGGGACAGGGTATGGCTACACCTTC TRBJ1-2 NA TRBD1 TRBV24-1
CASSRGGDIQYF TGTGCCAGCAGCCGCGGTGGGGACATTCAGTACTTC TRBJ2-4 few NA TRBV3-1